This T cell receptor (delta chain) appears in the sequencing data of a study of gamma-delta chains in newborns, infants, children. Whole-study context: Microbial exposure reportedly drives polyclonal innate γδ T cell expansion after birth.

TCRdb called clones anew from the reads with CATT. This table holds about 5,500 delta-chain clones, 0.42% found once. The sample holds many counts of this clone. Other DNA sequences within the sample encode an identical CDR3. CDR3 size: 18 residues. Germline trimming cut 1 base from V and 0 bases from J; bases unmatched to any gene: 8. Germline V CDR1 and CDR2: TVYSNPD, GDNSRS (reference sequence). The receptor's source is a child who was a newborn, infant or young child, either healthy, febrile or measles-vaccinated (not recorded which). The sample taken for sequencing was blood. V and J are TRDV3 and TRDJ3; 8 bases align to TRDD3. The CDR3 coding sequence is TGTGCCTTTACGTACTGGGGGTTTATCTCCTGGGACACCCGACAGATGTTTTTC. Translation: CAFTYWGFISWDTRQMFF. The full variable domain, completed using reference TRDV3 and TRDJ3, is CDKVTQSSPDQTVASGSEVVLLCTYDTVYSNPDLFWYRIRPDYSFQFVFYGDNSRSEGADFTQGRFSVKHILTQKAFHLVISPVRTEDSATYYCAFTYWGFISWDTRQMFFGTGIKLFVEP.